This TCR beta chain was retrieved from a study of blood T cell repertoires in COVID-19. Overall study: Both acute and convalescent COVID-19 samples were obtained from the United States, Italy and Spain. PBMCs, B-cell-depleted T cells, or T cells were the source of the cDNA or gDNA that made up the material.

Study processing details: Amplification with reference gene primers provided the estimates of nucleated cell counts. Libraries were prepared by immunoSEQ multiplex PCR; TCRdb keeps only in-frame clonotypes and omits some of them. D and trimming come from the DNA, and the V and J calls and clone size come from that table. The repertoire has some 46,000 clones, over 70% of them found once; the top ten carry around 22%. The receptor comes from an older woman with acute or convalescent COVID-19. Sample: peripheral blood.

CDR3 loop: CASTWGAGGSDTQYF. CDR3 coding DNA: TGTGCCAGCACCTGGGGAGCGGGGGGCTCAGATACGCAGTATTTT. The genes are TRBV7-8 and TRBJ2-3, with 9 bases matching TRBD2. V was pared by 7 bases and J by 4 bases, with 9 bases of the junction left unmatched. The CDR3 contains 15 residues. Germline V gives CDR1 SGHVS, CDR2 FQNEAQ.